Here is one TCR beta chain with its context. Germline loops: CDR1 MDHEN, CDR2 SYDVKM. The ends were cut back, 6 bases at V and 0 bases at J, with 9 bases in the middle. The CDR3 length is 14 residues. This entry belongs to a study of blood T cell repertoires in COVID-19. Study summary: Acute-phase and convalescent COVID-19 samples originated in the United States, Italy and Spain. PBMCs, B-cell-depleted T cells, or T cells provided the cDNA or gDNA that made up the material.

Only in-frame clones appear in the TCRdb table, and some are missing; sequencing was by immunoSEQ multiplex PCR. Of nearly 350,000 clones listed, roughly 90% are singletons. Each participant's cohort was designated according to participant-reported clinical history. Cohort 3 recovered donors had two negative PCRs, clearance, or symptom resolution. Sequencing input: PBMCs or T cells enriched from blood (not recorded which). The chain recombines TRBV28 with TRBJ1-5, with D possibly TRBD1 on 5 matching bases. This clonotype was sampled from a woman in her 30s who had recovered from COVID-19. CDR3 sequence (DNA): TGTGCCAGCAGGGTCAGGGTTAGCAATCAGCCCCAGCATTTT. It yields the protein CASRVRVSNQPQHF.